The 27 T cell receptor beta chains presented below share a single source sample, sequenced in a study of control samples from healthy donors and cancer patients. The table came from immunoSEQ multiplex PCR; TCRdb's copy has only in-frame clones and leaves some out. The sample gives about 190,000 clones, around 90% of which show up once; 1.8% is in the top ten. Specimen: blood. The receptors originated from a man aged 25-45 years in good health.

This sequence joins TRBV19 and TRBJ1-6; tentatively, D is TRBD1 (5 bases). The V end was cut by 4 bases, the J end by 8 bases, with 15 bases between. Germline CDR1 reads LNHDA; CDR2 reads SQIVND (reference sequence). The CDR3 sequence is 15 residues long. CDR3 coding DNA: TGTGCCAGTAGTACCTGGGACCCCACCGATTCACCCCTCCACTTT. Its protein is CASSTWDPTDSPLHF.

The count of this clone is one. Other DNA sequences in the sample encode the same CDR3. The chain links TRBV10-2 to TRBJ2-2; no clear D gene. The CDR3 loop spans 13 amino acids. Germline V CDR1 and CDR2: WSHSY, SAAADI. Trimming took off 6 bases at V and 2 bases at J, with 7 bases between the two ends. The CDR3 sequence is CASSDLNTGELFF. In DNA, the CDR3 is TGCGCCAGCAGCGACTTAAACACCGGGGAGCTGTTTTTT.

This chain uses TRBV24-1 with TRBJ1-4; 8 nucleotides line up with TRBD1. This CDR3 is 16 amino acids long. CDR1 is KGHDR, CDR2 SFDVKD, per germline. The V and J ends lost 4 bases and 5 bases, in that order; junction bases with no gene match: 8. This CDR3 is CATSDADREGNEKLFF. Written as DNA, the CDR3 is TGTGCCACCAGTGACGCGGACAGGGAAGGGAATGAAAAACTGTTTTTT.

V and J are TRBV10-2 and TRBJ2-2; D not certain. V was shortened by 2 bases and J by 1 base, with 8 bases between the two germline ends. The CDR3 runs 15 residues. The germline gives CDR1 WSHSY, CDR2 SAAADI. The DNA of the CDR3 is TGCGCCAGCAGTGAGGGGGAAAGGAACACCGGGGAGCTGTTTTTT. Amino acids: CASSEGERNTGELFF.

As to this clone: Other DNA variants within this sample encode the same CDR3. The V and J genes are TRBV3-1 (or the pseudogene TRBV3-2) and TRBJ2-1; unclear D gene. This CDR3 is 11 amino acids long. Trimming pared 3 bases from V and 7 bases from J, leaving 4 bases between. Germline V gives CDR1 LGHDT, CDR2 YNNKEL (reference sequence). DNA of the CDR3: TGTGCCAGCAGCCAGGGAAATGAGCAGTTCTTC. Translation: CASSQGNEQFF.

This clone was seen a few times. Different DNA sequences within this sample yield the same CDR3. The chain recombines TRBV20-1 with TRBJ1-1; possibly TRBD1 for D (5 bases). With 6 bases removed from V and 1 base from J, the gap between germline ends came to 6 bases. There are 11 residues in the CDR3. The germline V gene encodes CDR1 DFQATT and CDR2 SNEGSKA (reference sequence). The CDR3 DNA reads TGCAGTGCAGGGACGAACACTGAAGCTTTCTTT. Its translation: CSAGTNTEAFF.

The chain employs TRBV11-2 and TRBJ2-7; possibly TRBD2 for D (7 bases). V lost 1 base to trimming and J lost 1 base, with 11 bases between them. In germline, CDR1 is SGHAT, CDR2 FQNNGV. This CDR3 is 15 amino acids long. CDR3 coding DNA: TGTGCCAGCAGCTTAGGGGGGGGGCCGTCCTACGAGCAGTACTTC. Translating it yields CASSLGGGPSYEQYF.

The genes are TRBV3-1 (or the pseudogene TRBV3-2) and TRBJ1-5; no clear D gene. Deletions cut 0 bases from V and 0 bases from J, with 9 bases between. Looked up from germline, CDR1 is LGHDT and CDR2 is YNNKEL (reference sequence). The CDR3 spans 16 residues. CDR3 residues: CASSQDGPNSNQPQHF. The CDR3 bases are TGTGCCAGCAGCCAAGATGGACCCAATAGCAATCAGCCCCAGCATTTT.

The chain links TRBV5-1 to TRBJ2-1; weak D call: TRBD2 (6 bases). This CDR3 region has 12 residues. Trimming removed 4 bases from V and 12 bases from J, with 14 bases in between. From germline, CDR1 is SGHRS and CDR2 YFSETQ. Here the CDR3 DNA reads TGCGCCAGCAGCCAGGAGGGTGATACGCAGTTCTTC. Translation: CASSQEGDTQFF.

The J gene is TRBJ1-3, the V gene TRBV12-3 or TRBV12-4, with unresolved D. The CDR3 spans 12 residues. V was shortened by 6 bases and J by 3 bases, with 6 bases between the two germline ends. The CDR3 here is CASRGSGNTIYF. In DNA form, the CDR3 reads TGTGCCAGCAGGGGAAGTGGAAACACCATATATTTT.

The chain has TRBV7-9 and TRBJ1-2; D is ambiguous. V gave up 6 bases and J gave up 4 bases, with 12 bases separating them. The CDR3 runs 13 residues. In germline, CDR1 is SEHNR, CDR2 FQNEAQ (reference sequence). CDR3 sequence reads: CASRRDTSYGYTF. DNA for the CDR3: TGTGCCAGCAGGCGCGACACCTCCTATGGCTACACCTTC.

The chain is built from TRBV5-1 and TRBJ1-1, with D perhaps TRBD1 (5 bases). Looked up from germline, CDR1 is SGHRS and CDR2 is YFSETQ. V lost 5 bases, J lost 0 bases, and 14 bases lay in between. The CDR3 consists of 15 residues. CDR3 nucleotide sequence: TGCGCCAGCAGACCCGACAGAACCATGAACACTGAAGCTTTCTTT. It codes for CASRPDRTMNTEAFF.

The rearrangement links TRBV11-1 to TRBJ2-1; D is perhaps TRBD1 (5 bases). This CDR3 is built from 14 residues. Trimming stripped 3 bases from V and 6 bases from J, with 12 bases between. The germline V gene has CDR1 SGHAT and CDR2 FQDESV (reference sequence). CDR3 amino acids: CASSLRTSGNEQFF. In nucleotides, the CDR3 is TGTGCCAGCAGCTTGCGGACATCGGGCAATGAGCAGTTCTTC.

Concerning this clone: One end of the junction is discordant with germline, which a read error may explain. CDR3 protein: CAGSTSGGENIQYF. The CDR3 nucleotides read TGTGCCGGCAGTACCTCAGGGGGCGAAAACATTCAGTACTTC. The J gene is TRBJ2-4, the V gene TRBV6-5; 8 bases map to TRBD1. The germline V gene encodes CDR1 MNHEY and CDR2 SVGAGI. The CDR3 is made up of 14 amino acids.

This rearrangement joins TRBV15 to TRBJ1-2, with D perhaps matching TRBD1 (5 bases). V was clipped by 1 base and J by 2 bases, with 8 bases between them. The CDR3 is 14 amino acids. Germline CDR1 reads LNHNV; CDR2 reads YYDKDF (reference sequence). Here the CDR3 reads CATSRVGANYGYTF. The CDR3 nucleotides are TGTGCCACCAGCAGAGTCGGGGCCAACTATGGCTACACCTTC. The whole variable domain, filled in from reference TRBV15 and TRBJ1-2, reads DAMVIQNPRYQVTQFGKPVTLSCSQTLNHNVMYWYQQKSSQAPKLLFHYYDKDFNNEADTPDNFQSRRPNTSFCFLDIRSPGLGDTAMYLCATSRVGANYGYTFGSGTRLTVV.

J is TRBJ2-1 and V is TRBV4-2; 11 bases are shared with TRBD2. J gave up 0 bases and V 1 base, and 8 bases lay outside the gene matches. Germline V lookup: CDR1 LGHNA, CDR2 YNFKEQ. There are 19 residues in the CDR3. The CDR3 region has the DNA TGTGCCAGCAGCCAAGCGGTAGCGGGGGGGCGGAGCTCCTACAATGAGCAGTTCTTC. Translated: CASSQAVAGGRSSYNEQFF.

V and J are TRBV5-1 and TRBJ2-3; D call uncertain. Germline V gene lookup returns CDR1 SGHRS and CDR2 YFSETQ. The CDR3 consists of 14 residues. Trimming took off 5 bases at V and 0 bases at J, with 10 bases between the two ends. The CDR3 is CASRLTSSTDTQYF. CDR3 nucleotide sequence: TGCGCCAGCAGGTTGACGTCTAGCACAGATACGCAGTATTTT.

This rearrangement joins TRBV6-1 to TRBJ2-3; D might be TRBD1 (6 bases). Trimming left V 3 bases short and J 4 bases short, with 14 bases between. Germline values: CDR1 MNHNS, CDR2 SASEGT. The length of the CDR3 is 15 residues. DNA of the CDR3: TGTGCCAGCAGTGACCGACCAGGGGTGGCAGATACGCAGTATTTT. It specifies CASSDRPGVADTQYF.

This chain links TRBV10-3 with TRBJ2-7; possible D gene TRBD2, 5 bases. The CDR3 runs 11 residues. The germline V gene has CDR1 ENHRY and CDR2 SYGVKD. Trimming pared 5 bases from V and 4 bases from J, leaving 6 bases between. The CDR3 DNA sequence: TGTGCCATCAGTAGGGAGTACGAGCAGTACTTC. It specifies CAISREYEQYF.

The chain uses TRBV5-1 and TRBJ1-1, with D possibly being TRBD1 (6 bases). CDR3 size: 15 residues. The V end was cut by 0 bases, the J end by 1 base, with 10 bases between. In germline, CDR1 is SGHRS, CDR2 YFSETQ. The DNA for the CDR3 is TGCGCCAGCAGCTTGGCCAGGGGTTCGAACACTGAAGCTTTCTTT. Protein product: CASSLARGSNTEAFF.

The chain combines TRBV19 with TRBJ1-2; D remains unclear. CDR3 length: 12 amino acids. CDR1 is LNHDA and CDR2 is SQIVND in the germline V gene (reference sequence). V dropped 9 bases and J dropped 1 base, with 9 bases sitting between them. The CDR3 here is CASTPHNYGYTF. The CDR3 nucleotides read TGTGCCAGCACCCCCCATAACTATGGCTACACCTTC.

DNA of the CDR3: TGTGCCAGCAGCGGTAGCGGGGGTCCCAATGAGCAGTTCTTC. Its translation: CASSGSGGPNEQFF. This chain uses TRBV9 with TRBJ2-1, with 9 nucleotides matching TRBD2. CDR1 SGDLS and CDR2 YYNGEE come from the germline V gene. The V segment lost 3 bases and the J segment 6 bases; nucleotides outside the gene matches: 4. This CDR3 is 14 amino acids long.

The chain couples TRBV5-6 to TRBJ2-1, with D perhaps matching TRBD1 or TRBD2 (6 bases each). Trimming pared 4 bases from V and 15 bases from J, leaving 26 bases between. The germline V gene has CDR1 SGHDT and CDR2 YYEEEE. The CDR3 covers 15 residues. For the CDR3, the DNA is TGTGCCAGCAGCCGTAGCCGGGGGCCGAATAAAGTTCTGTTCTTC. Its protein product is CASSRSRGPNKVLFF.

The J gene is TRBJ2-1, the V gene TRBV19, with TRBD2 matching over 14 bases. J gave up 6 bases and V 7 bases, and 8 bases lay outside the gene matches. Per the germline V gene, CDR1 is LNHDA and CDR2 is SQIVND (reference sequence). The CDR3 extends over 16 amino acids. The CDR3 protein is CASTVSGLAGGNEQFF. CDR3 coding DNA: TGTGCCAGTACCGTTAGCGGACTAGCGGGGGGCAATGAGCAGTTCTTC.

The rearrangement joins TRBV19 to TRBJ2-6, with 8 bases identical to TRBD1. The CDR3 is made up of 16 amino acids. The germline V gene has CDR1 LNHDA and CDR2 SQIVND (reference sequence). The V and J ends lost 5 bases and 3 bases, in that order; junction bases with no gene match: 6. CDR3 bases: TGTGCCAGTAGTGCCGACAGGGGAAGTGGGGCCAACGTCCTGACTTTC. This translates into CASSADRGSGANVLTF.

The rearrangement links TRBV7-9 to TRBJ1-4; D gene unclear. This CDR3 is built from 12 residues. CDR1 and CDR2 (germline): SEHNR, FQNEAQ (reference sequence). Deletions cut 4 bases from V and 8 bases from J, with 8 bases between. DNA of the CDR3: TGTGCCAGCAGCTCCTACACCGAAAAACTGTTTTTT. Its translation is CASSSYTEKLFF.

The V and J genes are TRBV3-1 (or the pseudogene TRBV3-2) and TRBJ2-7; D gene unclear. This CDR3 has 15 amino acids. Germline assignment: CDR1 LGHDT and CDR2 YNNKEL (reference sequence). The V end was cut by 1 base, the J end by 4 bases, with 14 bases between. CDR3 in amino acids: CASSQALGIGYEQYF. CDR3 in DNA: TGTGCCAGCAGCCAAGCATTGGGTATTGGGTACGAGCAGTACTTC.